The TCR beta chain described here comes from a study of blood T cell repertoires in COVID-19. Whole-study context: The origin of the acute and convalescent COVID-19 samples was the United States, Italy and Spain.

Seattle's cohort entered during active infection and was followed longitudinally. Original analysis: How many nucleated cells were present was estimated from reference gene primer amplification. TCRdb's copy holds only in-frame clones and misses some; the assay was immunoSEQ multiplex PCR. V and J calls and clone size follow that table, whereas D and trimming were derived from the DNA. The sample carries over 150,000 clones, 90% to 95% recorded once. V was clipped by 6 bases and J by 1 base, with 15 bases between them. CDR1 is LNHDA, CDR2 SQIVND, per germline (reference sequence). This CDR3 has 15 amino acids.

This TCR derives from a man aged 30 to 39 with COVID-19, enrolled during active disease. Sequencing was done on a sample of peripheral blood. The V gene is TRBV19, the J gene TRBJ1-1, with D possibly TRBD1 on 6 matching bases. For the CDR3, the DNA is TGTGCCAGTAGGGGGACAAGAGGAGGGAACACTGAAGCTTTCTTT. Translating it yields CASRGTRGGNTEAFF.